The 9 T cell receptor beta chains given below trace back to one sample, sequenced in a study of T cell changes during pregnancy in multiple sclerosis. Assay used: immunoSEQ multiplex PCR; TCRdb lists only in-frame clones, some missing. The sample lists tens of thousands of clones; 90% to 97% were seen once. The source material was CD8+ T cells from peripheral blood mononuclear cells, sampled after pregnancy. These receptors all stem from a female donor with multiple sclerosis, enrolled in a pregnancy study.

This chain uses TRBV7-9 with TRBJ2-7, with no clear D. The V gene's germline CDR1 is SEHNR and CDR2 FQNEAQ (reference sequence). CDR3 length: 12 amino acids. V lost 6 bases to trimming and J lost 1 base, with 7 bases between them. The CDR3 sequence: CASSSESYEQYF. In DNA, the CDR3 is TGTGCCAGCAGTTCGGAGTCCTACGAGCAGTACTTC.

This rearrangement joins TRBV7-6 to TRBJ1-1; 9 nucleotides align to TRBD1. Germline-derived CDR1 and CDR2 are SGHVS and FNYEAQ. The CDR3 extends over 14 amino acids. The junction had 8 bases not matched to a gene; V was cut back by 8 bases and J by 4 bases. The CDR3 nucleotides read TGTGCCAGCGGCACCGGGACAGGGATCACTGAAGCTTTCTTT. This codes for CASGTGTGITEAFF.

The CDR3 protein is CASSWSGLAANEQFF. CDR3 bases: TGTGCCAGCAGTTGGTCCGGACTAGCGGCCAATGAGCAGTTCTTC. This chain links TRBV27 with TRBJ2-1, with 10 bases fitting TRBD2. The junction had 6 bases not matched to a gene; V was cut back by 4 bases and J by 6 bases. There are 15 residues in the CDR3. Per germline, CDR1 MNHEY and CDR2 SMNVEV (reference sequence).

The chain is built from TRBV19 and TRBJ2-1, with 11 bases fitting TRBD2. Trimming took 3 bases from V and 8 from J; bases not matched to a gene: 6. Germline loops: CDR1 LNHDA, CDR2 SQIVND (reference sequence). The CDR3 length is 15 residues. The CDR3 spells CASSIYSGREDEQFF. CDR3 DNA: TGTGCCAGTAGTATTTATAGCGGGAGGGAGGATGAGCAGTTCTTC.

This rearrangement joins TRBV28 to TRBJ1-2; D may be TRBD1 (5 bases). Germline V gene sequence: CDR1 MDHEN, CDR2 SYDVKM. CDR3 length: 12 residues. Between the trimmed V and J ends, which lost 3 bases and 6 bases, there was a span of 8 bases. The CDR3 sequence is CASSFGADGYTF. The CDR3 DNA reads TGTGCCAGCAGTTTTGGGGCAGATGGCTACACCTTC.

CDR3: CASGLGGGYTF. CDR3 sequence (DNA): TGTGCCAGCGGACTGGGAGGAGGCTACACCTTC. The chain carries TRBV28 and TRBJ1-2; D is ambiguous. The ends were cut back, 8 bases at V and 8 bases at J, with 12 bases in the middle. Germline CDR1 and CDR2: MDHEN and SYDVKM. This CDR3 comprises 11 residues.

The CDR3 sequence is CASSLPGQGGLVSQETQYF. The CDR3 DNA sequence: TGCGCCAGCAGCTTGCCGGGACAGGGGGGCCTAGTGTCCCAAGAGACCCAGTACTTC. V usage is TRBV5-1 and J usage is TRBJ2-5; the match to TRBD1 covers 11 bases. J lost 1 base, V lost 1 base, and 12 bases had no gene match. Germline V gene sequence: CDR1 SGHRS, CDR2 YFSETQ. This CDR3 is 19 amino acids long.

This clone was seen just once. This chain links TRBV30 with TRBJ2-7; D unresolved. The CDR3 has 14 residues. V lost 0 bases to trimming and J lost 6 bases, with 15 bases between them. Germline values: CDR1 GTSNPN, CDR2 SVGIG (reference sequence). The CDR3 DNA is TGTGCCTGGAGTGTGGCTAGTCTTATCGGCGAGCAGTACTTC. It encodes CAWSVASLIGEQYF.

The CDR3 loop is CASSLGRGYGYTF. CDR3 sequence (DNA): TGTGCCAGCAGCTTAGGACGGGGTTATGGCTACACCTTC. The V gene is TRBV13, the J gene TRBJ1-2; D is uncertain. Trimming removed 0 bases from V and 5 bases from J, with 7 bases in between. This CDR3 comprises 13 residues. Germline values: CDR1 PRHDT, CDR2 FYEKMQ (reference sequence). The full variable domain, with the rest looked up from reference TRBV13 and TRBJ1-2, is AAGVIQSPRHLIKEKRETATLKCYPIPRHDTVYWYQQGPGQDPQFLISFYEKMQSDKGSIPDRFSAQQFSDYHSELNMSSLELGDSALYFCASSLGRGYGYTFGSGTRLTVV.